This T cell receptor beta chain was retrieved from a study of cytomegalovirus exposure and HLA in healthy donors (dated by TCRdb to 2017 to 2019). About the study as a whole: An earlier analysis of some 620 of the donors reported approximately 300 Gb of sequence data and 117 million unique TCR beta sequences obtained from around 190 million T cells. A later genetic analysis used genome-wide SNP genotypes for about 65% of the 666 donors, treating that subset as a discovery cohort. A later analysis re-analyzed previously published TCR beta repertoires from about 730 donors and added high-resolution HLA genotyping to study TCR occurrence patterns. The T cell repertoires of 670 or so subjects were profiled by immunosequencing and related to cytomegalovirus serostatus. Five DR-DQ haplotypes were handled as single units for association and clustering, since linkage in the cohort was strong. Among the approximately 430 genotyped donors, roughly 80% belonged to the genetic ancestry cluster associated with self-reported Caucasian donors. Class I and class II HLA loci were covered by the typing at four-digit resolution. The number of donors typed differed by locus, with roughly 620-630 for A, B, C, DRB1 and DQB1, roughly 520 for DQA1, some 570 for DPA1, and around 460 for DPB1. All discovery cohort repertoires had been generated using a single sequencing platform. In addition to the first cohort of hundreds of subjects, a separate validation cohort of 120 different subjects was used. Approximately 300 gigabases of sequencing data and tens of millions of unique TCR sequences were included in an early release covering about 700 HLA-typed donors. Among roughly 400 genotyped donors of the cohort, an average of 235,054 unique TCR beta nucleotide sequences were sequenced per donor, roughly 20% of them non-productive. Donor age, sex, ethnicity and CMV serostatus were compiled together with the repertoire data. In an earlier analysis of roughly 600 of the donors, high-throughput TCR beta sequencing was used to judge whether each TCR beta V gene segment behaved as functional or pseudogenic. High-throughput TCR immunosequencing, statistical association of individual TCRs with disease status, and machine learning were combined to predict cytomegalovirus infection status. The study aimed to test whether signatures of past pathogen exposure could be identified by cataloging public T cell receptors. Rather than drawing on any new phenotypic data, the later analysis identified candidate immune exposures from TCR beta sequences and the way those sequences occurred across donors.

The paper as a whole reports these results and caveats: A later analysis reported that several top co-occurrence clusters appeared linked to parvovirus B19, influenza, CMV and Epstein-Barr virus. In a later analysis, HLA-associated TCR beta chains showed more clonal expansion and lower generation probabilities than non-associated chains that were equally common. The cohort was sequenced for TCR beta chains only, and without alpha or paired-chain data the features that could be detected were limited. A later analysis found that most CMV-associated TCR beta chains appeared HLA-restricted, with HLA associations seemingly driven largely by CMV exposure. Because counts were too low, around 18 rarely observed V segments, including chromosome 9 orphons, were left out of the earlier analysis of 587 of the donors. Correlated functional status among segregating V segments might be attributable to linkage disequilibrium, but an unknown experimental factor could not be ruled out. The authors suggested that the approach could potentially be generalized to other disease states and immunological phenotypes. While some public TCRs were present in many individuals, most TCR sequences turned up only very rarely across donors. A later genetic analysis reported fewer N-insertions in productive TCRs among donors in an Asian-associated ancestry cluster than the roughly 670-donor mean. A cluster of highly shared sequence variants was judged likely to represent a technical artifact of the sequencing pipeline. A further reported finding was that TCR beta sequences accurately predicted the HLA-A and HLA-B alleles for most subjects in the first cohort. In vitro tests confirmed that a few of the cytomegalovirus-associated TCR beta chains recognize cytomegalovirus antigens. When HLA alleles, especially DR and DQ, strongly co-occurred, TCR associations were difficult to assign to individual alleles. At a false discovery rate of 0.05, a later analysis linked fewer than 20,000 TCR beta sequences to specific HLA alleles. Because HLA typing was missing for some donors at each locus, association tests included only the typed subset. An association between a missense DCLRE1C variant and V-gene and J-gene trimming of TCR beta chains was found in a later genetic analysis and replicated in an independent cohort. CMV serostatus was the only immune exposure information available for the cohort. In a later analysis, TCR association rates were found to vary across HLA loci, with the most associated TCRs seen for DRB1 alleles and the fewest for HLA-C alleles. Broadly in line with IMGT annotations, most TCR beta V segments showed up in productive rearrangements about 87% or about 30% of the time in an earlier analysis of approximately 640 of the donors. The classifier was reported to diagnose cytomegalovirus status with high specificity and sensitivity in both the original cohort and the validation cohort. Sequencing depth was assumed to be roughly uniform across donors in the presence/absence analyses, though that assumption may not hold. The study listed 150 to 200 TCR beta chains as associated with cytomegalovirus.

The receptor library was made with the immunoSEQ multiplex PCR assay. A mixture of 60 forward primers for TCR Vbeta segments and 13 reverse primers for TCR Jbeta segments was used in the multiplex PCR. A multiplex PCR assay on genomic DNA amplified the CDR3 region of rearranged TCR beta genes. The amplified TCR beta libraries were sequenced on the Illumina HiSeq System as 87-base-pair reads. In the paper's pipeline: Across the 500 to 700 repertoires, a later analysis counted approximately 75 million unique TCR beta chains, around 10 million of which were shared by at least two donors. To remove PCR and sequencing errors, raw reads were error-corrected and collapsed into unique sequences using a nearest-neighbor algorithm that merged closely related sequences. Alignment of CDR3 sequences to IMGT reference sequences was used to assign V, D and J gene segments. For a sequence to be retained, a match of at least six nucleotides was required to both a V gene segment and a J gene segment. A rearrangement counted as productive if the CDR3 had no stop codons and remained in frame with V and J, and every other rearrangement counted as non-productive. Following IMGT convention, CDR3 was defined as the stretch from the second conserved V-encoded cysteine up to the conserved J-encoded phenylalanine. In an earlier analysis of more than 550 of the donors, sequences lacking an unambiguous match to a single V gene segment were excluded. An earlier analysis of fewer than 750 of the donors classified V segments as functional when productive rearrangements were above 56.7% and as segregating when the standard deviation between donors was above 5%. To diagnose cytomegalovirus status from the catalog of TCR beta chain sequences, a statistical classification framework was built. A later analysis assigned V and J genes by comparing TCR nucleotide sequences with IMGT/GENE-DB human TR gene sequences. The TCRdist pipeline was used in a later analysis to assign CDR3 sequences and most-parsimonious VDJ recombination scenarios. In a later analysis, every TCR beta chain was defined by the combination of its CDR3 amino acid sequence and its V-gene family, and reads without a unique V-gene family were dropped. In a later analysis, fewer than 600 highly shared, low-generation-probability nucleotide sequences were removed to address suspected cross-contamination and a sequencing artifact. In a later analysis, a clonal expansion index for each public chain was calculated from normalized within-repertoire ranks of inferred template counts. Generation probabilities in a later analysis came from a VDJ recombination model fitted to out-of-frame rearrangements, and those results were checked against IGoR. In a later analysis, TCR-TCR, TCR-HLA and TCR-CMV co-occurrence was scored with hypergeometric tests, and a repertoire-size bias correction was applied to TCR pairs. A later analysis estimated false discovery rates by permuting HLA or CMV assignments 20 times. In a later analysis, co-occurring TCRs were grouped using DBSCAN, with TCRdist sequence similarity added in when clustering inside HLA-allele-positive subsets. For co-occurrence clustering, repertoires with fewer than 30,000 or more than 120,000 public chains were excluded, along with several repertoires with anomalous nucleotide sharing. TCRdb limited this immuneACCESS table to in-frame rearrangements with V and J called. A share of clones is missing; checked studies link under half to unresolved V genes, and the rest is unexplained. The V and J calls and clone size are taken from that table; D and trimming were inferred from the DNA. The sample profile shows around 160,000 clones; roughly 71% of them were found once. The top ten clonotypes cover roughly 7.5% of the sample.

In total, roughly 670 healthy bone marrow donors made up the cohort. All cohort members were sampled while nominally healthy, although unrecorded immune exposures were likely present. The donor was CMV seropositive and belonged to the group of around 300 seropositive cohort members. A peripheral blood sample was collected from each donor, and TCR beta sequencing was performed on peripheral blood mononuclear cells. The Qiagen DNeasy Blood Extraction Kit was used to extract genomic DNA from the blood cell samples. Worth noting for this clone: The antigen this receptor binds is unknown. Per-base quality was not reported, and no clone a single base away is much larger than it.

The sequence was obtained from a male donor in good health and CMV-seropositive. Specimen: PBMCs.

The DNA sequence is given as TGCAGTGCTAGCCCTAGGGAGACCCAGTACTTC. The encoded protein is CSASPRETQYF. Rearrangement joined TRBV20-1 to TRBJ2-5; the D gene is unclear. Trimming at the junction amounts to 3 bases on V and 5 bases on J, and the germline ends lie 7 bases apart. The CDR3 starts with the cysteine, ends with the phenylalanine, and has 11 residues. The retained sequence is limited to the CDR3, 33 bases, with the frame set at the first base. The germline V gene (reference sequence) sets CDR1 to DFQATT and CDR2 to SNEGSKA.